This TCR beta chain originates from a study of T-cell reconstitution after alpha-beta-depleted transplantation in children. Molecular barcoding with unique molecular identifiers was used for the TCRbeta library. Each CDR3 protein gets one entry after TCRdb re-called the PCR reads with MiXCR. The sample holds almost 400,000 distinct CDR3 sequences; around 20% are singletons and the top ten take over 3.5%. Germline-derived CDR1 and CDR2 are MDHEN and SYDVKM. The CDR3 totals 11 residues. The germline V and J ends were trimmed by 9 bases and 8 bases, with 13 bases remaining between them. This receptor was identified in a human donor who donated a stem cell graft to a child with acute myeloid leukemia. The sequenced sample was PBMCs from the stem cell graft donor, obtained from the stem cell graft. The chain uses TRBV28 and TRBJ1-2; D unresolved. CDR3 nucleotides: TGTGCCAGTCGCTATGGTGACGGCTACACCTTC. It translates to CASRYGDGYTF.